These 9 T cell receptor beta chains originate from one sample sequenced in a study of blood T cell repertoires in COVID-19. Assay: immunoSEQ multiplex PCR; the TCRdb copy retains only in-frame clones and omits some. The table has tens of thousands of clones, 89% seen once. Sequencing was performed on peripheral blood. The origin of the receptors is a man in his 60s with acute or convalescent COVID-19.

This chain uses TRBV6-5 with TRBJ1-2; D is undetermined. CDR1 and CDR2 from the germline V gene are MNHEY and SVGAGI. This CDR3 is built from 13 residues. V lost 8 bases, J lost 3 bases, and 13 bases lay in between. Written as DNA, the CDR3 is TGTGCCAGCCATGCGGCAGCCCACTATGGCTACACCTTC. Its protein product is CASHAAAHYGYTF.

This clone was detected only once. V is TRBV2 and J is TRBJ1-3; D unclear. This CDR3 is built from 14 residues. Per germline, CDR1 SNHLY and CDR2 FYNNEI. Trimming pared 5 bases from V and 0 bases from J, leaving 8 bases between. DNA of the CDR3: TGTGCCAGCAGTAGAACAAGCTCTGGAAACACCATATATTTT. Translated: CASSRTSSGNTIYF.

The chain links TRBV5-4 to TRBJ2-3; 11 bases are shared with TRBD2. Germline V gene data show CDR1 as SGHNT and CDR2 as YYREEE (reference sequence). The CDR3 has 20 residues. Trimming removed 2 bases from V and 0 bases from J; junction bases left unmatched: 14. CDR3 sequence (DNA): TGTGCCAGCAGCTTCAGTCTTTTTAGCGGGGGGGATCGAAGCACAGATACGCAGTATTTT. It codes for CASSFSLFSGGDRSTDTQYF.

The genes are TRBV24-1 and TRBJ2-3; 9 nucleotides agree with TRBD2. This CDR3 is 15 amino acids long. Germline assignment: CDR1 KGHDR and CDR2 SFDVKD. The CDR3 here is CASCPSGASTDTQYF. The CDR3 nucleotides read TGTGCTTCGTGCCCTAGCGGGGCCTCCACAGATACGCAGTATTTT.

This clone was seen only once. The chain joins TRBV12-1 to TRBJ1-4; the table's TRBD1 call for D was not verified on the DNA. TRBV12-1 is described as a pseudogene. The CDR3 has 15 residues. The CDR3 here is CASSFTPRGNEKLFF. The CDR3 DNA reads TGTGCCAGCAGCTTTACGCCCAGGGGTAATGAAAAACTGTTTTTT.

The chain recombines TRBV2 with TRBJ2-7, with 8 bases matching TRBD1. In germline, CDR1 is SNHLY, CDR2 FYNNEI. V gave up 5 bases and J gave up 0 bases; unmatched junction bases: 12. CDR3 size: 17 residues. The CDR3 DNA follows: TGTGCCAGCAGTTTAGCCAGGGGGCGCCAGGGCTCCTACGAGCAGTACTTC. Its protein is CASSLARGRQGSYEQYF.

CDR3 in amino acids: CASSLGLSERGYTF. In DNA form, the CDR3 reads TGTGCCAGCAGCTTGGGCCTCTCTGAGAGAGGCTACACCTTC. The chain employs TRBV11-2 and TRBJ1-2; D unresolved. CDR3 length: 14 residues. CDR1 and CDR2 from the germline V gene are SGHAT and FQNNGV. V gave up 3 bases and J gave up 8 bases, with 16 bases separating them.

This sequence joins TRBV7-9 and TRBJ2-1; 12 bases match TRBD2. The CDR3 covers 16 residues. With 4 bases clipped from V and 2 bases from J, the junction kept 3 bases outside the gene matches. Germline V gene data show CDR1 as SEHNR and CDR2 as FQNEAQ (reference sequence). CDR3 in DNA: TGTGCCAGCAGCTCCCGACTAGCGGGGGCCTACAATGAGCAGTTCTTC. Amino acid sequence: CASSSRLAGAYNEQFF.

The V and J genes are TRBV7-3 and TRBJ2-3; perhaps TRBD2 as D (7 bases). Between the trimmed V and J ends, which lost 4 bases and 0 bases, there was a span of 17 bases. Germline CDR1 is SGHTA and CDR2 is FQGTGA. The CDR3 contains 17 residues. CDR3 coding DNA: TGTGCCAGCAGCTCATTGGGGGGGGCCCTAAGCACAGATACGCAGTATTTT. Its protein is CASSSLGGALSTDTQYF.